This is a list of T cell receptor beta chains from one sample in a study of blood T cell repertoires in COVID-19. Sequenced by immunoSEQ multiplex PCR; TCRdb stores in-frame clones only, minus some. The repertoire has 250,000 or so clones, more than 75% of them found once; the top ten carry approximately 6.6%. The material sequenced was PBMCs or T cells enriched from blood (not recorded which). Receptors were obtained from a woman between 50 and 59 years old who had been exposed to COVID-19. Both conserved end residues are part of each CDR3. A D gene is named only where the DNA matches it firmly. Some rows mark clone size as missing; the rest say once, few, many or name a class of expanded clone.

abundance,j_gene,v_gene,d_gene,len,CDR3nt,CDR3aa
once,TRBJ2-6,TRBV18,.,14,TGTGCCAGCTCTCAGATGACTGGGGCCAACGTCCTGACTTTC,CASSQMTGANVLTF
once,TRBJ2-2,TRBV6-5,TRBD1,15,TGTGCCAGCAGCCGACGGACAGGGATCCCCGGGGAGCTGTTTTTT,CASSRRTGIPGELFF
.,TRBJ1-3,TRBV9,.,17,TGTGCCAGCAGCGTATTCGACAGTTCGTTCTCTGGAAACACCATATATTTT,CASSVFDSSFSGNTIYF
few,TRBJ1-2,TRBV2,TRBD1,13,TGTGCCAGCAGCGGGGACAGCCTTTATGGCTACACCTTC,CASSGDSLYGYTF
.,TRBJ2-6,TRBV7-2,.,16,TGTGCCAGCAGCTTACAAGGGAGCTCTGGGGCCAACGTCCTGACTTTC,CASSLQGSSGANVLTF
.,TRBJ1-3,TRBV11-2,.,13,TGTGCCAGCAGCTTGAGGTTGGGAAACACCATATATTTT,CASSLRLGNTIYF
.,TRBJ1-5,TRBV19,.,14,TGTGCCAGTACACCGGGTATGATCAATCAGCCCCAGCATTTT,CASTPGMINQPQHF
.,TRBJ1-2,TRBV4-3,TRBD1,14,TGCGCCAGCAGCCAAGGGACAGGGGCTAATGGCTACACCTTC,CASSQGTGANGYTF
.,TRBJ2-2,TRBV25-1,.,15,TGTGCCAGCAGGGCGGGAAGCTCGTACCTCGGGGAGCTGTTTTTT,CASRAGSSYLGELFF
.,TRBJ1-2,TRBV19,TRBD1,11,TGTGCCACCTCGACAGGGCTCGGCTACACCTTC,CATSTGLGYTF
.,TRBJ1-3,TRBV19,.,13,TGTGCCAGTAAAGCTTTCTCTGGAAACACCATATATTTT,CASKAFSGNTIYF
few,TRBJ2-6,TRBV10-3,TRBD1,17,TGTGCCACTTCCCTCCGACAGGGGTTCTCTGGGGCCAACGTCCTGACTTTC,CATSLRQGFSGANVLTF
.,TRBJ1-3,TRBV7-9,TRBD1,16,TGTGCCAGCAGCTCACCCCCGGGACAGGGTGGAAACACCATATATTTT,CASSSPPGQGGNTIYF
.,TRBJ1-6,TRBV28,.,18,TGTGCCAGCACCCCGTCGGGTGGGAGGGGGTTTTATAATTCACCCCTCCACTTT,CASTPSGGRGFYNSPLHF
.,TRBJ2-2,TRBV15,.,15,TGTGCCACCAGCAGCAGGCAGGGCAAGACCGGGGAGCTGTTTTTT,CATSSRQGKTGELFF
once,TRBJ2-1,TRBV7-2,.,16,TGTGCCAGCAGCTTAGCTGGGGGGACTGGTTACAATGAGCAGTTCTTC,CASSLAGGTGYNEQFF
.,TRBJ2-3,TRBV11-2,.,15,TGTGCCAGCAGCTTAGGAGGACTGAGCACAGATACGCAGTATTTT,CASSLGGLSTDTQYF
.,TRBJ2-5,TRBV2,.,15,TGTGCCAGCAGTGAATATATTCGCGGCCAAGAGACCCAGTACTTC,CASSEYIRGQETQYF
.,TRBJ2-7,TRBV12-1,.,15,TGTGCCAGCAGCTTGGGACAGGGAAGAAGCTACGAGCAGTACTTC,CASSLGQGRSYEQYF
.,TRBJ1-1,TRBV5-4,TRBD1,15,TGTGCCAGCAGCTGGACAGGGAATATGAACACTGAAGCTTTCTTT,CASSWTGNMNTEAFF
.,TRBJ1-5,TRBV9,.,17,TGTGCCAGCAGCGTAGGGAGGGAGCCGTCCCCGTATCAGCCCCAGCATTTT,CASSVGREPSPYQPQHF
.,TRBJ1-3,TRBV14,.,16,TGTGCCAGCAGCCCCCACAGCTTTCTCTCTGGAAACACCATATATTTT,CASSPHSFLSGNTIYF